This TCR beta chain is from a study of Ad26.COV2.S vaccination and SARS-CoV-2 variants. Notes on the study in general: Considerable breadth of spike-specific CD8+ and CD4+ T cell responses has reportedly been documented following vaccination. Placebo recipients showed lower spike-specific TCR breadth than vaccinees. Similar non-spike TCR breadth was seen in vaccine and placebo recipients. Researchers cautioned that TCR breadth and depth analyses may have underestimated total T cell responses.

The CDR3 extends over 15 amino acids. Trimming removed 0 bases from V and 7 bases from J; junction bases left unmatched: 7. Germline loops: CDR1 LNHNV, CDR2 YYDKDF (reference sequence). The method was immunoSEQ multiplex PCR; TCRdb's version includes in-frame clones alone and lacks a portion of them. The sample lists fewer than 100,000 clones, more than 65% occurring once. About this clone itself: The antigen remains undetermined.

This receptor was identified in a human donor who had recovered from COVID-19. This sample comprised peripheral blood, obtained after recovery from COVID-19. V and J are TRBV15 and TRBJ2-7, with TRBD2 matching 9 bases. CDR3 sequence reads: CATSRDSLAGREQYF. Written as DNA, the CDR3 is TGTGCCACCAGCAGAGATTCCCTAGCGGGAAGGGAGCAGTACTTC.